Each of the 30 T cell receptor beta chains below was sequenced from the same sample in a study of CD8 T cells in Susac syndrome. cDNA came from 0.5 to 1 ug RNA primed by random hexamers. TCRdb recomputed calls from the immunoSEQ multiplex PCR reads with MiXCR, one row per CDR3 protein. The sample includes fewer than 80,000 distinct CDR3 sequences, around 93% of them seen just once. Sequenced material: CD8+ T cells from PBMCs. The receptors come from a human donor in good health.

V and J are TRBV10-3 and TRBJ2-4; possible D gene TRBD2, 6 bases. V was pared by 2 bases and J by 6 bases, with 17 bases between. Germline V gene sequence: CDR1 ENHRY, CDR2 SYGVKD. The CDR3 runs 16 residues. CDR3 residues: CAISETAWGVLNIQYF. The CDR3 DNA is TGTGCCATCAGTGAGACTGCCTGGGGGGTGCTAAACATTCAGTACTTC.

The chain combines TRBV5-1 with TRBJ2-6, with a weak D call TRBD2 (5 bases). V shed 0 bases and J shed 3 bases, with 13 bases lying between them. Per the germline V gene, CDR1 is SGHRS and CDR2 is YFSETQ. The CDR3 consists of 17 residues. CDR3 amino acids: CASSLALGKGGANVLTF. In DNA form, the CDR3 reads TGCGCCAGCAGCTTGGCCCTCGGGAAAGGTGGGGCCAACGTCCTGACTTTC.

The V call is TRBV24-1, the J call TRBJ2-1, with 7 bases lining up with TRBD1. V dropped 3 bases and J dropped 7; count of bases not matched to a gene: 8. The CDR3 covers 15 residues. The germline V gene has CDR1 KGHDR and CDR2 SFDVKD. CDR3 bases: TGTGCCACCAGTGATCTAGGCAGGGGGAGAAATGAGCAGTTCTTC. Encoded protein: CATSDLGRGRNEQFF.

The DNA for the CDR3 is TGCAGCGTCCTTAGTCCCGACTATGGCTACACCTTC. Its translation is CSVLSPDYGYTF. The chain couples TRBV29-1 to TRBJ1-2; D gene unclear. Germline CDR1 reads SQVTM; CDR2 reads ANQGSEA. The CDR3 has 12 amino acids. V gave up 6 bases and J gave up 3 bases, with 11 bases separating them.

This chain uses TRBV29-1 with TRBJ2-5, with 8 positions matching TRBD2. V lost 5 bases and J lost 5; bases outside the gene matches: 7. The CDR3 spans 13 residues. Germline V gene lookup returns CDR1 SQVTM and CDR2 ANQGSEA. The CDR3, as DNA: TGCAGCGTTCAGCGGGGGCTGGCGGAGACCCAGTACTTC. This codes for CSVQRGLAETQYF.

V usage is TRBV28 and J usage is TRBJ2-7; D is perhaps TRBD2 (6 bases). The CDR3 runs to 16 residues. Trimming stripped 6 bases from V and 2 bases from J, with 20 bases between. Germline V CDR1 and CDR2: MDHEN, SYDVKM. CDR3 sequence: CASSPMGDSGTYEQYF. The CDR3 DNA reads TGTGCCAGCAGCCCGATGGGGGACTCTGGGACCTACGAGCAGTACTTC. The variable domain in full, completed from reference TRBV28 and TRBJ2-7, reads DVKVTQSSRYLVKRTGEKVFLECVQDMDHENMFWYRQDPGLGLRLIYFSYDVKMKEKGDIPEGYSVSREKKERFSLILESASTNQTSMYLCASSPMGDSGTYEQYFGPGTRLTVT.

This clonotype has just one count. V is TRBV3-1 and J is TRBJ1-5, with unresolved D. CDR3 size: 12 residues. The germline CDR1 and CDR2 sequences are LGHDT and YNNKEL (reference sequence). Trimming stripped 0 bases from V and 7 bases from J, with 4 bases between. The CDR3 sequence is CASSQERQPQHF. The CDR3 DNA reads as TGTGCCAGCAGCCAAGAGAGGCAGCCCCAGCATTTT.

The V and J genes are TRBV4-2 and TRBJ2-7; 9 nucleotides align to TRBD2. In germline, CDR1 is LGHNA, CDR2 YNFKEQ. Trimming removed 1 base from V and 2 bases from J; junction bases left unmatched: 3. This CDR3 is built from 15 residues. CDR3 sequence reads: CASSQVGGGAYEQYF. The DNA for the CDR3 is TGTGCCAGCAGCCAAGTTGGCGGGGGGGCCTACGAGCAGTACTTC.

The DNA of the CDR3 is TGTGCCAGCAGTTCCCGTTGGACGTCGAACTATGGCTACACCTTC. It codes for CASSSRWTSNYGYTF. This chain uses TRBV27 with TRBJ1-2, with unresolved D. Looked up from germline, CDR1 is MNHEY and CDR2 is SMNVEV (reference sequence). The CDR3 has 15 amino acids. V was trimmed by 4 bases and J by 2 bases, leaving 14 bases between them.

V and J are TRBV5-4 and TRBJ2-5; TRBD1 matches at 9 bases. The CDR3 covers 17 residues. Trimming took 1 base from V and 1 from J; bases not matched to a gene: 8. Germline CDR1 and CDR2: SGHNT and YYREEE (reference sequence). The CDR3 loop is CASSLLGQGRFQETQYF. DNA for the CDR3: TGTGCCAGCAGCTTGCTGGGACAGGGAAGGTTCCAAGAGACCCAGTACTTC.

The chain's CDR3 is CASTLTVSYNEQFF. CDR3 nucleotides: TGTGCCAGCACCTTGACAGTCTCCTACAATGAGCAGTTCTTC. The V and J genes are TRBV6-5 and TRBJ2-1, with a tentative D call TRBD1 (5 bases). The ends were cut back, 7 bases at V and 0 bases at J, with 10 bases in the middle. The CDR3 contains 14 residues. Germline values: CDR1 MNHEY, CDR2 SVGAGI.

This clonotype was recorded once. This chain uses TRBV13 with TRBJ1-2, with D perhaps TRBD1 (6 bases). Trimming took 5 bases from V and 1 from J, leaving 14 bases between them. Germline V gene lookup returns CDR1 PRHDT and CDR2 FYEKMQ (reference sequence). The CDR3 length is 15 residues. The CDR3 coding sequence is TGTGCCAGCAGCGTTCAAGGACAGAATAACTATGGCTACACCTTC. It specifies CASSVQGQNNYGYTF.

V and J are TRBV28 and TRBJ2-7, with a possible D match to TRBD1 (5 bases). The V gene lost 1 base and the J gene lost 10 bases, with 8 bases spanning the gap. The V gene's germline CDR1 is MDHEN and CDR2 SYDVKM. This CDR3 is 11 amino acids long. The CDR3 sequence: CASSLSQGQYF. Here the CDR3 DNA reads TGTGCCAGCAGTTTATCCCAGGGTCAGTACTTC. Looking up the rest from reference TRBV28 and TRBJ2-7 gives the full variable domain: DVKVTQSSRYLVKRTGEKVFLECVQDMDHENMFWYRQDPGLGLRLIYFSYDVKMKEKGDIPEGYSVSREKKERFSLILESASTNQTSMYLCASSLSQGQYFGPGTRLTVT.

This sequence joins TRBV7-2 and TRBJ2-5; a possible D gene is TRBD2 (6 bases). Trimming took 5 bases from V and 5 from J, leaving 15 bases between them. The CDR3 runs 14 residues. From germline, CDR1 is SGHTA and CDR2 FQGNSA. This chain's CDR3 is CASSPGLRWETQYF. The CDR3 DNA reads TGTGCCAGCAGCCCGGGACTGAGATGGGAGACCCAGTACTTC.

In DNA, the CDR3 is TGTGCCAGCAGTTTAAGCGGGGGGGAAAAACTGTTTTTT. Residues: CASSLSGGEKLFF. The V and J genes are TRBV28 and TRBJ1-4; D might be TRBD1 (5 bases). Germline V gene sequence: CDR1 MDHEN, CDR2 SYDVKM. This CDR3 is built from 13 residues. Trimming left V 2 bases short and J 8 bases short, with 9 bases between.

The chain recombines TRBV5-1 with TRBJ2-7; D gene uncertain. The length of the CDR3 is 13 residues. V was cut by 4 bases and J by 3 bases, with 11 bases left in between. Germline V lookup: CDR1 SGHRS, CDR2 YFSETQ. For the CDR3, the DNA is TGCGCCAGCAGCATGACATCATACTACGAGCAGTACTTC. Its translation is CASSMTSYYEQYF. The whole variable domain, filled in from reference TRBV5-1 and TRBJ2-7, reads KAGVTQTPRYLIKTRGQQVTLSCSPISGHRSVSWYQQTPGQGLQFLFEYFSETQRNKGNFPGRFSGRQFSNSRSEMNVSTLELGDSALYLCASSMTSYYEQYFGPGTRLTVT.

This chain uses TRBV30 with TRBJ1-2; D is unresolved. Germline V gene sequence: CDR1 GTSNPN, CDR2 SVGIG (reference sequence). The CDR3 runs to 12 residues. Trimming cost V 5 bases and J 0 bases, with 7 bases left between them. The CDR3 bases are TGTGCCTGGTCCGAAACTAACTATGGCTACACCTTC. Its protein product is CAWSETNYGYTF.

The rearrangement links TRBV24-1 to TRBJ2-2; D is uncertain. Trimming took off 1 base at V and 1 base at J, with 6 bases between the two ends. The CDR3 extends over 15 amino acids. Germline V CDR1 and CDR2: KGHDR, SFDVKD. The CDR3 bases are TGTGCCACCAGTGATTTCATCCAGAACACCGGGGAGCTGTTTTTT. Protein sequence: CATSDFIQNTGELFF.

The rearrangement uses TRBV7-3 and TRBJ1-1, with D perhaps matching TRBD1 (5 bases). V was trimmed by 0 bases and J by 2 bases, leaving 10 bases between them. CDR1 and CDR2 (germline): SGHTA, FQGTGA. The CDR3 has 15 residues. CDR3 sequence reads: CASSLTTAPNTEAFF. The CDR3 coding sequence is TGTGCCAGCAGCTTAACGACAGCCCCTAACACTGAAGCTTTCTTT.

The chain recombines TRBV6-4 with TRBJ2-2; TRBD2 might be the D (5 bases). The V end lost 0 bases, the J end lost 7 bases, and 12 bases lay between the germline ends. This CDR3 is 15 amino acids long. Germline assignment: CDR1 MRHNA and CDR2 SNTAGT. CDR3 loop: CASSDSRLSHGELFF. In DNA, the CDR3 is TGTGCCAGCAGTGACTCTCGACTATCCCACGGGGAGCTGTTTTTT.

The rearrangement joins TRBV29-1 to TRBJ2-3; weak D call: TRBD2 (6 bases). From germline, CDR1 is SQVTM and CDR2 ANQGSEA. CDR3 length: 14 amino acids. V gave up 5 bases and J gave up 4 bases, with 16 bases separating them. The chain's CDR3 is CSVSPAGRSDTQYF. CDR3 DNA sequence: TGCAGCGTTTCTCCGGCGGGGAGGTCAGATACGCAGTATTTT.

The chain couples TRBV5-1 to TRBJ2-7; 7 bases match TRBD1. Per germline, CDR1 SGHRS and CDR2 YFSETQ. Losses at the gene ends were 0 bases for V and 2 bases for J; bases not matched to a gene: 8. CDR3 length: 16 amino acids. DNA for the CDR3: TGCGCCAGCAGCTTGGCAATCGGGCAGGGGGCCTACGAGCAGTACTTC. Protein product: CASSLAIGQGAYEQYF.

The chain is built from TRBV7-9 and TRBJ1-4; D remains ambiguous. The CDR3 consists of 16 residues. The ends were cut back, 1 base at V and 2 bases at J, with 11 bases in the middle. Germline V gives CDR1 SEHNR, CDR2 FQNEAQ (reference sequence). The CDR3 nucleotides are TGTGCCAGCAGCTTAGTGCTTGCAACGACTAATGAAAAACTGTTTTTT. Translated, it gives CASSLVLATTNEKLFF.

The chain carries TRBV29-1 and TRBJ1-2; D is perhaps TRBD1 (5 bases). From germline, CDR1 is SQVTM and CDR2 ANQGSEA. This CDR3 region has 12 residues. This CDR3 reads CTSIGVPYGYTF. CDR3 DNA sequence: TGCACCTCCATAGGGGTTCCCTATGGCTACACCTTC.

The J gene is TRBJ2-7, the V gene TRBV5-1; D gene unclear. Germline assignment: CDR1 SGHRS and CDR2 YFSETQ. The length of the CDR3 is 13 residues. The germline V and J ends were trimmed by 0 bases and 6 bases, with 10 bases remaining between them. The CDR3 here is CASSLVMGSEQYV. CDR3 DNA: TGCGCCAGCAGCTTGGTAATGGGGTCCGAGCAGTACGTC.

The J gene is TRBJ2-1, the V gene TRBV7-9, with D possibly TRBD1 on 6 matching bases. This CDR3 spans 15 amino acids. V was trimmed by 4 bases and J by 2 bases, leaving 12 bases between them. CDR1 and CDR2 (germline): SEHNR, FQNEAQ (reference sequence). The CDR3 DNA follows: TGTGCCAGCAGCTACGTACAGGGTACCTACAATGAGCAGTTCTTC. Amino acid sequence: CASSYVQGTYNEQFF.

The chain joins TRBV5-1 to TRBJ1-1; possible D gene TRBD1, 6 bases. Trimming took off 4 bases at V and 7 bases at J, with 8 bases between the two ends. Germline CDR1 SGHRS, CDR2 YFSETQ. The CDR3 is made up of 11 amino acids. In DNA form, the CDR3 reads TGCGCCAGCAGCATGGGACATGAAGCTTTCTTT. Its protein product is CASSMGHEAFF.

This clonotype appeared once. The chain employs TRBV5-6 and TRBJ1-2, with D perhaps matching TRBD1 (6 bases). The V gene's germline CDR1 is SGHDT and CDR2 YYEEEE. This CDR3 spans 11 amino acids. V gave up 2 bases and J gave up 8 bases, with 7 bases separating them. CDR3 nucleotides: TGTGCCAGCAGCTTTGGGGGCGGCTACACCTTC. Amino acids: CASSFGGGYTF. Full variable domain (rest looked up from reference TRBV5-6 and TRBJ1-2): DAGVTQSPTHLIKTRGQQVTLRCSPKSGHDTVSWYQQALGQGPQFIFQYYEEEERQRGNFPDRFSGHQFPNYSSELNVNALLLGDSALYLCASSFGGGYTFGSGTRLTVV.

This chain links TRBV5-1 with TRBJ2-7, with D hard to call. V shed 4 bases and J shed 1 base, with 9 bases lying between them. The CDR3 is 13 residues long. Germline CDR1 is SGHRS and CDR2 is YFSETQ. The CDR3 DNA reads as TGCGCCAGCAGCGGGTACCCATCCTACGAGCAGTACTTC. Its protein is CASSGYPSYEQYF.

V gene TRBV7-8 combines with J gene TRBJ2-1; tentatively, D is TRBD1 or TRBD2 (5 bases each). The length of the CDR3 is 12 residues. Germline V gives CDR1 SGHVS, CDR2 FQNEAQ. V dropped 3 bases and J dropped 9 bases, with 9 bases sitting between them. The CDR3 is CASSFGDVEQFF. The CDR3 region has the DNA TGTGCCAGCAGCTTTGGGGACGTTGAGCAGTTCTTC.